Detailed here is one T cell receptor (beta chain). Sequenced by immunoSEQ multiplex PCR; TCRdb stores in-frame clones only, minus some. The sample carries about 36,000 clones, about 80% recorded once. This sample is part of a study of OX40 agonist ivuxolimab in advanced cancers. Germline assignment: CDR1 GTSNPN and CDR2 SVGIG (reference sequence). CDR3 length: 11 amino acids. Trimming removed 3 bases at V and 5 bases at J, with 7 bases between. The sample consisted of CD4+ or CD8+ T cells sorted from blood, taken in a trial of the OX40 agonist ivuxolimab. This receptor was taken from an adult with an advanced solid tumor such as melanoma, head and neck, liver or kidney cancer. J is TRBJ1-1 and V is TRBV30; D gene ambiguous. The CDR3 nucleotides are TGTGCCTGGAGACTGATGACTGAAGCTTTCTTT. This gives the protein CAWRLMTEAFF.